This T cell receptor beta chain was sequenced for a study of OX40 agonist ivuxolimab in advanced cancers. The repertoire was sequenced with immunoSEQ multiplex PCR; TCRdb's copy has only in-frame clones and lacks some. The sample carries 99,000 or so clones, around 96% recorded once. This CDR3 comprises 13 residues. The germline V gene has CDR1 MNHEY and CDR2 SVGAGI. V lost 7 bases, J lost 3 bases, and 10 bases lay in between. This clone counts as medium-sized. This rearrangement joins TRBV6-5 to TRBJ1-5, with unresolved D. This TCR was recovered from an adult with an advanced solid tumor such as melanoma, head and neck, liver or kidney cancer. Sequencing was performed on CD4+ or CD8+ T cells sorted from blood, taken in a trial of the OX40 agonist ivuxolimab. CDR3 nucleotide sequence: TGTGCCAGCACCGCCGGACCCAATCAGCCCCAGCATTTT. Amino acid sequence: CASTAGPNQPQHF.